What follows are 25 T cell receptor beta chains derived from one specimen sequenced in a study of blood T cell repertoires in COVID-19 (dated by TCRdb to 2018 to 2020). The library relied on the immunoSEQ multiplex PCR assay. TCRdb carries this immuneACCESS record with in-frame sequences only. Its versions omit some clonotypes, under half of them owing to an unresolved V gene in the studies checked, with the rest unexplained. Within this sample are some 490,000 clones, with 75% to 90% of them counted one time only. The ten largest clones capture approximately 8.3% of the sample. Sequenced input: PBMCs or T cells enriched from blood (not recorded which). The receptor set was obtained from a woman between 55 and 75 years old who had recovered from COVID-19.

This clone was detected once. The rearrangement uses TRBV19 and TRBJ1-2; TRBD1 aligns across 10 bases. Losses at the gene ends were 10 bases for V and 0 bases for J; bases not matched to a gene: 8. The CDR3 runs to 15 residues. Per germline, CDR1 LNHDA and CDR2 SQIVND (reference sequence). CDR3 sequence (DNA): TGTGCCACGGGACAGGGGCAAGCTACTAACTATGGCTACACCTTC. Translation: CATGQGQATNYGYTF.

A few counts support this clone. The V and J genes are TRBV27 and TRBJ2-6; D is uncertain. Trimming stripped 5 bases from V and 0 bases from J, with 14 bases between. The CDR3 extends over 17 amino acids. Germline values: CDR1 MNHEY, CDR2 SMNVEV (reference sequence). The CDR3 spells CASSTPTLVSGANVLTF. CDR3 bases: TGTGCCAGCAGTACCCCGACACTCGTCTCTGGGGCCAACGTCCTGACTTTC.

The genes are TRBV5-4 and TRBJ2-1, with 9 bases matching TRBD1. Looked up from germline, CDR1 is SGHNT and CDR2 is YYREEE (reference sequence). This CDR3 region has 16 residues. With V trimmed by 4 bases and J by 0 bases, 5 bases remained unmatched. DNA of the CDR3: TGTGCCAGCAGCGGGGGACAGGGAAGCTCCTACAATGAGCAGTTCTTC. Protein product: CASSGGQGSSYNEQFF.

The chain carries TRBV3-1 (or the pseudogene TRBV3-2) and TRBJ2-7, with D perhaps matching TRBD1 (5 bases). The germline V gene encodes CDR1 LGHDT and CDR2 YNNKEL (reference sequence). V lost 2 bases and J 0 bases, leaving 5 bases between the germline ends. This CDR3 contains 13 residues. CDR3 in DNA: TGTGCCAGCAGCCAACAGGGCTCCTACGAGCAGTACTTC. It specifies CASSQQGSYEQYF.

V usage is TRBV19 and J usage is TRBJ1-1; D is perhaps TRBD1 (6 bases). Germline V gives CDR1 LNHDA, CDR2 SQIVND (reference sequence). Trimming pared 5 bases from V and 0 bases from J, leaving 13 bases between. CDR3 length: 15 amino acids. The DNA of the CDR3 is TGTGCCAGTAGTGTATCAGGGGTGTTGAACACTGAAGCTTTCTTT. The encoded protein is CASSVSGVLNTEAFF.

This chain links TRBV7-2 with TRBJ2-3; tentative D call: TRBD2 (5 bases). The V end lost 5 bases, the J end lost 5 bases, and 14 bases lay between the germline ends. Germline V lookup: CDR1 SGHTA, CDR2 FQGNSA. CDR3 length equals 14 residues. CDR3 loop: CASSPPSGKDTQYF. The DNA of the CDR3 is TGTGCCAGCAGCCCCCCGTCGGGGAAAGATACGCAGTATTTT.

Notes on this clone: This same CDR3 is encoded by further DNA sequences in the sample. The V call is TRBV2, the J call TRBJ1-2, with D hard to call. The germline V gene encodes CDR1 SNHLY and CDR2 FYNNEI. Trimming took 2 bases from V and 3 from J, leaving 4 bases between them. The CDR3 covers 12 residues. This CDR3 reads CASSELDYGYTF. CDR3 DNA sequence: TGTGCCAGCAGTGAATTAGACTATGGCTACACCTTC.

The CDR3 is CASTGGKTYEQYF. In nucleotides, the CDR3 is TGTGCCAGCACTGGGGGCAAAACCTACGAGCAGTACTTC. The chain links TRBV2 to TRBJ2-7, with a tentative D call TRBD1 (6 bases). The CDR3 spans 13 residues. V lost 7 bases and J 2 bases, leaving 12 bases between the germline ends. Per the germline V gene, CDR1 is SNHLY and CDR2 is FYNNEI.

V and J are TRBV5-4 and TRBJ2-3, with a tentative D call TRBD2 (5 bases). V was clipped by 3 bases and J by 6 bases, with 20 bases between them. This CDR3 is built from 16 residues. From germline, CDR1 is SGHNT and CDR2 YYREEE (reference sequence). The CDR3 DNA is TGTGCCAGCAGCTCGCTAGCCCTCGCCGGATCCGATACGCAGTATTTT. It is translated as CASSSLALAGSDTQYF.

The V and J genes are TRBV4-1 and TRBJ1-2; no definite D call. The CDR3 runs to 15 residues. V dropped 2 bases and J dropped 4 bases, with 14 bases sitting between them. Looked up from germline, CDR1 is MGHRA and CDR2 is YSYEKL. The CDR3 region is CASSQFGGKLYGYTF. The CDR3 nucleotides read TGCGCCAGCAGCCAATTCGGCGGAAAGCTCTATGGCTACACCTTC.

The chain couples TRBV6-5 to TRBJ2-1; 8 positions agree with TRBD2. The CDR3 runs 16 residues. CDR1 MNHEY and CDR2 SVGAGI come from the germline V gene. V shed 4 bases and J 4 bases; nucleotides not matched to a gene: 9. In DNA, the CDR3 is TGTGCCAGCAGTTCTGCCGCGCGGGGGGTATACAATGAGCAGTTCTTC. It codes for CASSSAARGVYNEQFF.

The rearrangement uses TRBV28 and TRBJ2-2; 9 positions match TRBD1. Germline trimming cut 1 base from V and 6 bases from J; bases unmatched to any gene: 12. The CDR3 is 18 residues long. Per the germline V gene, CDR1 is MDHEN and CDR2 is SYDVKM. The CDR3 loop is CASSLSDTGGHRSGELFF. The DNA of the CDR3 is TGTGCCAGCAGTTTATCGGACACAGGGGGCCATCGATCCGGGGAGCTGTTTTTT.

The chain uses TRBV29-1 and TRBJ1-1, with D hard to call. Trimming removed 3 bases at V and 0 bases at J, with 8 bases between. Looked up from germline, CDR1 is SQVTM and CDR2 is ANQGSEA. This CDR3 spans 13 amino acids. The CDR3 reads CSVEGSLNTEAFF. In DNA, the CDR3 is TGCAGCGTTGAGGGCAGCCTGAACACTGAAGCTTTCTTT.

The chain has TRBV6-5 and TRBJ1-5; tentative D call: TRBD1 (6 bases). Trimming pared 7 bases from V and 0 bases from J, leaving 13 bases between. Germline assignment: CDR1 MNHEY and CDR2 SVGAGI. The CDR3 consists of 15 residues. This CDR3 is CASTQLQGSNQPQHF. CDR3 bases: TGTGCCAGCACCCAACTACAGGGTAGCAATCAGCCCCAGCATTTT.

This chain uses TRBV4-2 with TRBJ2-3; D is uncertain. Trimming pared 0 bases from V and 1 base from J, leaving 11 bases between. This CDR3 is 16 amino acids long. Per the germline V gene, CDR1 is LGHNA and CDR2 is YNFKEQ. In nucleotides, the CDR3 is TGTGCCAGCAGCCAAGACGAACTGGCGGGCACAGATACGCAGTATTTT. Translating it yields CASSQDELAGTDTQYF.

The chain employs TRBV30 and TRBJ1-2, with no clear D. The CDR3 spans 14 residues. Germline assignment: CDR1 GTSNPN and CDR2 SVGIG (reference sequence). With 0 bases removed from V and 4 bases from J, the gap between germline ends came to 12 bases. CDR3 amino acids: CAWSVLGRTYGYTF. CDR3 coding DNA: TGTGCCTGGAGTGTACTGGGCAGAACCTATGGCTACACCTTC.

The chain has TRBV2 and TRBJ1-2; TRBD1 aligns across 8 bases. Germline V gene sequence: CDR1 SNHLY, CDR2 FYNNEI. J lost 5 bases, V lost 3 bases, and 2 bases had no gene match. The CDR3 covers 13 residues. This CDR3 reads CASSERQGYGYTF. In DNA form, the CDR3 reads TGTGCCAGCAGTGAGCGACAGGGGTATGGCTACACCTTC. Looking up the rest from reference TRBV2 and TRBJ1-2 gives the full variable domain: EPEVTQTPSHQVTQMGQEVILRCVPISNHLYFYWYRQILGQKVEFLVSFYNNEISEKSEIFDDQFSVERPDGSNFTLKIRSTKLEDSAMYFCASSERQGYGYTFGSGTRLTVV.

This clone showed up just once. The chain recombines TRBV28 with TRBJ2-5; tentatively, D is TRBD2 (5 bases). The V and J ends lost 5 bases and 5 bases respectively, with 15 bases between them. There are 14 residues in the CDR3. In germline, CDR1 is MDHEN, CDR2 SYDVKM. The CDR3 DNA sequence: TGTGCCAGCAGTAACACACTAGTGTCGGAGACCCAGTACTTC. This codes for CASSNTLVSETQYF.

This clone has a handful of counts. V is TRBV6-5 and J is TRBJ1-1; 8 bases match TRBD1. Looked up from germline, CDR1 is MNHEY and CDR2 is SVGAGI. CDR3 length: 14 residues. V lost 2 bases, J lost 8 bases, and 7 bases stayed unmatched. The CDR3 DNA follows: TGTGCCAGCAGTTACGGACAGGGAAGGGCAGAAGCTTTCTTT. Amino acids: CASSYGQGRAEAFF.

The chain is built from TRBV27 and TRBJ1-6, with D hard to call. This CDR3 spans 13 amino acids. V was clipped by 2 bases and J by 6 bases, with 5 bases between them. Looked up from germline, CDR1 is MNHEY and CDR2 is SMNVEV (reference sequence). The CDR3 here is CASSLGSNSPLHF. CDR3 sequence (DNA): TGTGCCAGCAGTTTAGGCTCTAATTCACCCCTCCACTTT.

V and J are TRBV11-3 and TRBJ1-6; D is undetermined. The V gene's germline CDR1 is SGHNT and CDR2 YENEEA. The V and J ends lost 1 base and 8 bases respectively, with 9 bases between them. The CDR3 consists of 14 residues. CDR3 region: CASSLVGRDSPLHF. CDR3 DNA sequence: TGTGCCAGCAGCTTAGTGGGTCGGGATTCACCCCTCCACTTT.

This chain joins TRBV10-3 and TRBJ2-1, with 9 positions matching TRBD2. The V gene end was trimmed by 7 bases and the J gene end by 7 bases; junction bases not matched to a gene: 8. CDR3 length equals 14 residues. Per germline, CDR1 ENHRY and CDR2 SYGVKD. The CDR3 coding sequence is TGTGCCATCAACAAGCGGGGGGAGGGAAATGAGCAGTTCTTC. Protein product: CAINKRGEGNEQFF.

This chain joins TRBV5-1 and TRBJ2-5, with a tentative D call TRBD2 (6 bases). The length of the CDR3 is 13 residues. Germline V gene sequence: CDR1 SGHRS, CDR2 YFSETQ. V gave up 0 bases and J gave up 10 bases, with 13 bases separating them. This CDR3 reads CASSLEPGGDQYF. CDR3 coding DNA: TGCGCCAGCAGCTTGGAGCCGGGCGGGGACCAGTACTTC.

The rearrangement links TRBV18 to TRBJ1-2; 9 bases match TRBD1. The CDR3 extends over 13 amino acids. Germline CDR1 and CDR2: KGHSH and LQKENI. The trim removed 3 bases at V and 8 bases at J, leaving 4 bases unmatched. The CDR3: CASSPQTGGGYTF. CDR3 sequence (DNA): TGTGCCAGCTCACCTCAGACAGGGGGAGGCTACACCTTC.

In the case of this clone: In the same sample, other DNA sequences code for this CDR3. The chain joins TRBV5-1 to TRBJ2-1, with TRBD1 matching over 7 bases. The CDR3 is made up of 14 amino acids. Germline assignment: CDR1 SGHRS and CDR2 YFSETQ. V lost 0 bases, J lost 8 bases, and 5 bases stayed unmatched. CDR3 coding DNA: TGCGCCAGCAGCTTGGGACAGGGAATAGATGAGCAGTTCTTC. This gives the protein CASSLGQGIDEQFF.